The 25 T cell receptor beta chains below all came from one sample that was sequenced in a study of human T cells and chemical hapten exposure. TCRdb reprocessed the RACE reads via MiXCR and lists one record per CDR3 protein. The sample comprises fewer than 85,000 distinct CDR3 sequences, around 9.4% of which are singletons, and about 1.8% rests with the top ten. Specified time point: healthy volunteer bleed at 6 weeks. Unfractionated whole blood was the source from which total RNA was extracted. Material: whole blood. Source of these receptors: a female donor in good health. Some clones in this sample may be carry-over from other donors' samples.

In the case of this clonotype: This may stem from a read error, because a much larger clone lies one nucleotide away. V and J are TRBV12-3 or TRBV12-4 and TRBJ1-2; maybe TRBD1 (5 bases). The CDR3 spans 12 residues. The V end was cut by 5 bases, the J end by 6 bases, with 10 bases between. The CDR3: CASSPGLDGYTF. The CDR3 DNA is TGTGCCAGCAGTCCGGGGCTCGATGGCTACACCTTC.

This chain links TRBV10-3 with TRBJ2-3; TRBD2 is a possible D gene (6 bases). The V gene lost 8 bases and the J gene lost 3 bases, with 18 bases spanning the gap. This CDR3 is built from 15 residues. CDR1 and CDR2 (germline): ENHRY, SYGVKD. CDR3 loop: CAIGGLGGDTDTQYF. The CDR3 DNA reads as TGTGCCATCGGAGGCCTTGGAGGGGATACAGATACGCAGTATTTT.

At least ten counts were recorded for this clonotype. The rearrangement uses TRBV6-2 or TRBV6-3 and TRBJ1-2; D is ambiguous. Germline CDR1 and CDR2: MNHEY and SVGEGT. The length of the CDR3 is 14 residues. Deletions cut 4 bases from V and 0 bases from J, with 9 bases between. CDR3 DNA: TGTGCCAGCAGTTCCCCGCCAGCTAACTATGGCTACACCTTC. The encoded protein is CASSSPPANYGYTF.

This clonotype showed up just a few times. This chain uses TRBV27 with TRBJ2-7; a possible D gene is TRBD2 (5 bases). The germline V gene has CDR1 MNHEY and CDR2 SMNVEV (reference sequence). This CDR3 is built from 16 residues. The V end was cut by 6 bases, the J end by 5 bases, with 23 bases between. The CDR3 sequence is CASSRAPSHCRDEQYF. The DNA for the CDR3 is TGTGCCAGCAGCAGAGCTCCTAGCCATTGCCGCGACGAGCAGTACTTC.

This rearrangement joins TRBV5-1 to TRBJ2-1; 13 bases are a match to TRBD2. The CDR3 contains 17 residues. Per germline, CDR1 SGHRS and CDR2 YFSETQ. Losses at the gene ends were 4 bases for V and 5 bases for J; bases not matched to a gene: 9. The CDR3 nucleotides are TGCGCCAGCAGCCTAAGGACTAGCGGGGGAACTCACAATGAGCAGTTCTTC. This codes for CASSLRTSGGTHNEQFF.

At least ten counts were recorded for this clonotype. The CDR3 DNA reads as TGCAGCGCCCTTAAGCAGGGTGGGCACGAGCAGTACTTC. Translating it yields CSALKQGGHEQYF. The chain employs TRBV29-1 and TRBJ2-7; tentative D call: TRBD1 (5 bases). The V gene's germline CDR1 is SQVTM and CDR2 ANQGSEA. V lost 7 bases, J lost 5 bases, and 18 bases lay in between. There are 13 residues in the CDR3.

The table lists this clonotype with a few counts. The chain combines TRBV21-1 with TRBJ2-1. TRBV21-1 is a pseudogene locus. This CDR3 has 16 amino acids. CDR3 DNA: TGTGCCAGCAGGAGCAATCACGACCTCTCCTACAATGAGCAGTTCTTC. Its translation: CASRSNHDLSYNEQFF.

The rearrangement joins TRBV7-9 to TRBJ2-1; TRBD2 aligns across 7 bases. Unmatched junction bases numbered 13, after V lost 4 bases and J lost 7 bases. Germline CDR1 SEHNR, CDR2 FQNEAQ (reference sequence). There are 16 residues in the CDR3. The CDR3 DNA follows: TGTGCCAGCAGCTCGACCGGAGCGGGGCTGGGAAATGAGCAGTTCTTC. Translating it yields CASSSTGAGLGNEQFF.

The CDR3 region is CASSSSGGALPDTQYF. The CDR3 DNA reads TGTGCCAGCAGTTCCAGCGGGGGGGCCTTACCAGATACGCAGTATTTT. The chain employs TRBV2 and TRBJ2-3; 10 bases align to TRBD2. With 5 bases clipped from V and 4 bases from J, the junction kept 9 bases outside the gene matches. This CDR3 is built from 16 residues. Germline CDR1 and CDR2: SNHLY and FYNNEI.

The chain carries TRBV3-1 and TRBJ2-6, with D unclear. The CDR3 contains 17 residues. CDR1 LGHDT and CDR2 YNNKEL come from the germline V gene (reference sequence). Trimming left V 0 bases short and J 1 base short, with 10 bases between. CDR3 nucleotide sequence: TGTGCCAGCAGCCAAGATGGAGAAGGGTCTGGGGCCAACGTCCTGACTTTC. This sequence encodes CASSQDGEGSGANVLTF.

A few counts support this clonotype. The chain is built from TRBV6-5 and TRBJ2-7, with D perhaps assigned TRBD1 or TRBD2 (5 bases each). The CDR3 is 11 amino acids. Trimming took 10 bases from V and 6 from J, leaving 13 bases between them. The germline gives CDR1 MNHEY, CDR2 SVGAGI. DNA of the CDR3: TGTGCCACCCGGCGTGGGACCGAGCAGTACTTC. It codes for CATRRGTEQYF.

This clonotype has only a few counts. The chain employs TRBV7-2 and TRBJ1-1; 9 nucleotides align to TRBD1. Germline CDR1 is SGHTA and CDR2 is FQGNSA. V lost 4 bases and J lost 1; bases outside the gene matches: 1. This CDR3 comprises 14 residues. The CDR3 DNA reads as TGTGCCAGCAGCTGGGACAGGGAGAACACTGAAGCTTTCTTT. Its translation is CASSWDRENTEAFF.

Points on this clonotype: A much larger clone lies one base from this, so it may be a read error. The rearrangement joins TRBV2 to TRBJ2-7, with TRBD1 identical over 9 bases. Germline loops: CDR1 SNHLY, CDR2 FYNNEI. Trimming at V came to 5 bases and at J to 5 bases, leaving 16 bases not matched to a gene. The CDR3 extends over 17 amino acids. The CDR3 is CASSLTQGATSTDEQYF. CDR3 DNA: TGTGCCAGCAGTTTAACACAGGGGGCTACGTCGACCGACGAGCAGTACTTC.

The V and J genes are TRBV6-5 and TRBJ2-7; 8 bases fit TRBD2. The CDR3 spans 15 residues. V was pared by 2 bases and J by 5 bases, with 8 bases of the junction left unmatched. Germline V CDR1 and CDR2: MNHEY, SVGAGI. CDR3: CASSYQKGLADEQYF. CDR3 nucleotide sequence: TGTGCCAGCAGTTACCAAAAAGGACTAGCTGACGAGCAGTACTTC.

The chain has TRBV15 and TRBJ1-1; D is ambiguous. The CDR3 is 14 residues long. Between the trimmed V and J ends, which lost 1 base and 1 base, there was a span of 7 bases. Germline V gives CDR1 LNHNV, CDR2 YYDKDF (reference sequence). CDR3 region: CATSRGGENTEAFF. The DNA of the CDR3 is TGTGCCACCAGCAGAGGGGGAGAGAACACTGAAGCTTTCTTT.

In its sample, this clonotype was seen many times. The chain has TRBV29-1 and TRBJ1-4; D call uncertain. This CDR3 comprises 13 residues. Germline-derived CDR1 and CDR2 are SQVTM and ANQGSEA. Trimming pared 4 bases from V and 5 bases from J, leaving 11 bases between. The CDR3, as DNA: TGCAGCGTTGTGGATCATGGGAATGAAAAACTGTTTTTT. The encoded protein is CSVVDHGNEKLFF.

The sample holds many counts of this clonotype. The genes are TRBV2 and TRBJ2-5; 7 bases agree with TRBD2. The CDR3 consists of 16 residues. J lost 1 base, V lost 6 bases, and 11 bases had no gene match. Germline values: CDR1 SNHLY, CDR2 FYNNEI. CDR3 bases: TGTGCCAGCAGGCGGACGGGACTAATCATCCAAGAGACCCAGTACTTC. It yields the protein CASRRTGLIIQETQYF.

This clonotype was seen just once. The chain is built from TRBV7-9 and TRBJ1-3; D uncertain. V was trimmed by 3 bases and J by 1 base, leaving 7 bases between them. The CDR3 extends over 14 amino acids. The germline CDR1 and CDR2 sequences are SEHNR and FQNEAQ (reference sequence). The CDR3 DNA follows: TGTGCCAGCAGCTTGGTTATGTCTGGAAACACCATATATTTT. Its protein product is CASSLVMSGNTIYF.

This clonotype has more than one count but fewer than ten. This sequence joins TRBV27 and TRBJ1-1; maybe TRBD1 (6 bases). The CDR3 has 14 residues. Germline values: CDR1 MNHEY, CDR2 SMNVEV (reference sequence). The V gene lost 6 bases and the J gene lost 2 bases, with 13 bases spanning the gap. CDR3 nucleotide sequence: TGTGCCAGCAGAGCAGGGGCCCTAAACACTGAAGCTTTCTTT. Amino acid sequence: CASRAGALNTEAFF.

In this sample, this clonotype turned up a few times. The gene calls are TRBV9 and TRBJ2-3, with a tentative D call TRBD2 (6 bases). Germline V gives CDR1 SGDLS, CDR2 YYNGEE. CDR3 size: 14 residues. The V end was cut by 2 bases, the J end by 0 bases, with 7 bases between. The CDR3 sequence is CASSVGTSTDTQYF. DNA for the CDR3: TGTGCCAGCAGCGTCGGGACTAGCACAGATACGCAGTATTTT.

This clonotype was picked up a small number of times. This chain joins TRBV7-2 and TRBJ1-1, with D hard to call. CDR1 and CDR2 (germline): SGHTA, FQGNSA. The CDR3 is made up of 13 amino acids. V was cut by 3 bases and J by 6 bases, with 11 bases left in between. The CDR3 DNA reads TGTGCCAGCAGCTTGTCCCGAGGGTCTGAAGCTTTCTTT. Its translation: CASSLSRGSEAFF. The full variable domain, its missing parts supplied by reference TRBV7-2 and TRBJ1-1, is GAGVSQSPSNKVTEKGKDVELRCDPISGHTALYWYRQSLGQGLEFLIYFQGNSAPDKSGLPSDRFSAERTGGSVSTLTIQRTQQEDSAVYLCASSLSRGSEAFFGQGTRLTVV.

This clonotype was observed many times. The chain links TRBV12-3 or TRBV12-4 to TRBJ2-3; a weak D match, TRBD2 (6 bases). The CDR3 is made up of 14 amino acids. V was clipped by 1 base and J by 5 bases, with 10 bases between them. CDR3 sequence (DNA): TGTGCCAGCAGTTTAGACGGGGGTATAGATACGCAGTATTTT. The encoded protein is CASSLDGGIDTQYF.

This clonotype was recorded many times. The chain joins TRBV6-5 to TRBJ2-5; TRBD2 matches at 9 bases. Germline CDR1 is MNHEY and CDR2 is SVGAGI. V gave up 0 bases and J gave up 4 bases; unmatched junction bases: 6. The CDR3 contains 16 residues. The CDR3: CASSYSSLAGSETQYF. CDR3 DNA sequence: TGTGCCAGCAGTTACTCCAGCCTAGCGGGGTCAGAGACCCAGTACTTC.

V gene TRBV10-3 combines with J gene TRBJ2-1; 10 bases match TRBD2. This CDR3 is 16 amino acids long. Germline V gene lookup returns CDR1 ENHRY and CDR2 SYGVKD. Germline trimming cut 5 bases from V and 6 bases from J; bases unmatched to any gene: 10. CDR3 sequence reads: CAISPLHSSGGNEQFF. In DNA form, the CDR3 reads TGTGCCATCAGTCCATTACACTCTAGCGGGGGCAATGAGCAGTTCTTC.

The rearrangement uses TRBV10-3 and TRBJ2-1; D is unresolved. The CDR3 is made up of 13 amino acids. The V end was cut by 7 bases, the J end by 7 bases, with 14 bases between. Looked up from germline, CDR1 is ENHRY and CDR2 is SYGVKD. CDR3 coding DNA: TGTGCCATCACTCCTACGGCCGGGAATGAGCAGTTCTTC. Translation gives CAITPTAGNEQFF.